The rows below give T cell receptor beta chains drawn from one sample of a study of human T cells and chemical hapten exposure. TCRdb used MiXCR to reprocess the RACE reads, holding one entry per CDR3 protein. The data hold around 110,000 distinct CDR3 sequences, with about 12% observed a single time. The sample here was whole blood, taken in connection with sensitization to the hapten diphenylcyclopropenone (DPC). These receptors originate from a woman in her 50s with alopecia areata. Some clones in this sample may be carry-over from other donors' samples. Each CDR3 is given with its conserved first and last residue. The D gene is left open where the match is weak. Clone size is stated in some rows and not others, as once, few, many or a class when expanded.

>TRBV10-2|TRBD2|TRBJ2-2|many
TGCGCCAGCAGTGGGCTAGCGGCCGGGGAGCTGTTTTTT
CASSGLAAGELFF
>TRBV7-8|-|TRBJ1-6|-
TGTGCCAGCAGCTTGTGGGGGGGGAATTCACCCCTCCACTTT
CASSLWGGNSPLHF
>TRBV6-2/TRBV6-3|-|TRBJ2-5|-
TGTGCCAGCAATAATCCACCCCAAGAGACCCAGTACTTC
CASNNPPQETQYF
>TRBV7-2|-|TRBJ1-1|-
TGTGCCAGCAGCCACAGGGCGATGGCTGAAGCTTTCTTT
CASSHRAMAEAFF
>TRBV4-2|-|TRBJ2-4|-
TGTGCCAGCAGCCAAGTGGTAGGGGGTGGCATTCAGTACTTC
CASSQVVGGGIQYF
>TRBV5-6|-|TRBJ2-1|few
TGTGCCAGCAGCAAAAACCCCCCTCCGAACAATGAGCAGTTCTTC
CASSKNPPPNNEQFF
>TRBV6-4|-|TRBJ2-2|many
TGTGCCAGCAGTGACGCCGGGGAGCTGTTTTTT
CASSDAGELFF
>TRBV20-1|TRBD1|TRBJ1-5|few
TGCAGTGCTAGTCCGACAGGGACTAATAGGCCCCAGCATTTT
CSASPTGTNRPQHF
>TRBV19|-|TRBJ2-1|few
TGTGCCAGTAGTATAGATTCCGGGGGGCCCTACAATGAGCAGTTCTTC
CASSIDSGGPYNEQFF
>TRBV6-5|-|TRBJ1-6|many
TGTGCCAGCAGTTACGATGGGACACCGAGCTCCTATAATTCACCCCTCCACTTT
CASSYDGTPSSYNSPLHF
>TRBV12-3/TRBV12-4|TRBD2|TRBJ2-5|few
TGTGCCAGCAGAATAGGGGGACTAGCGGGAGGAGGGACCCAGTACTTC
CASRIGGLAGGGTQYF
>TRBV5-4|-|TRBJ1-1|many
TGTGCCAGCAGTTCCACCGGGGCCTCTAACACTGAAGCTTTCTTT
CASSSTGASNTEAFF
>TRBV7-6|-|TRBJ2-1|-
TGTGCCAGCAGCTCGCGCCAGAGGGGGGCGAGACACAATGAGCAGTTCTTC
CASSSRQRGARHNEQFF